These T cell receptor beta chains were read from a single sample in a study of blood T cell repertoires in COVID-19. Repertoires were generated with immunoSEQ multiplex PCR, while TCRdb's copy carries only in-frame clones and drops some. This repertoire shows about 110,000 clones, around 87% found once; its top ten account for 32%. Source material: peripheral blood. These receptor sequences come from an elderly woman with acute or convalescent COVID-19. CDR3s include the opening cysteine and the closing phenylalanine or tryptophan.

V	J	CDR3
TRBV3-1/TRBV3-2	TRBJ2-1	CASSLTGGAFHEQFF
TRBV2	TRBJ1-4	CASSEAVLVTGNEKLFF
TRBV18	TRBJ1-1	CASSTTEGRTEAFF
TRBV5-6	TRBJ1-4	CASSETGGDEKLFF
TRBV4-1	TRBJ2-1	CASSQGGLALHNEQFF
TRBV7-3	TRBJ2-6	CASSLLGGFTVGSGANVLTF
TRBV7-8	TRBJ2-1	CASSLDFSGTGTYNEQFF
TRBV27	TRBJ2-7	CASGYAGSYEQYF
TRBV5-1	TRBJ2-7	CASSLGLAGDYEQYF
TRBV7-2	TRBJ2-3	CASSLMAGGPADTQYF
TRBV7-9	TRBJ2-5	CASSLGQGRSQETQYF